This is a list of T cell receptor beta chains from one sample in a study of spatial heterogeneity in lung cancer. In TCRdb, the 5' RACE reads were re-called with MiXCR into one record per CDR3 protein. Altogether 20,000 to 30,000 distinct CDR3 sequences are present, 9% to 10% being singletons, with the ten largest covering less than 25%. The specimen was PBMCs, collected at follow-up. These TCRs come from a male donor with early-stage non-small cell lung cancer. Each CDR3 is given with its conserved first and last residue. Fields, in order: J gene, V gene, D gene, CDR3 protein. A D gene is named only where the DNA matches it firmly.

TRBJ2-5	TRBV11-2	.	CASSLLPNIETQYF
TRBJ1-2	TRBV27	TRBD1	CASSSHTGDYGYTF
TRBJ2-1	TRBV27	.	CASSSTTGFSEQFF
TRBJ2-5	TRBV5-6	.	CASSPPAGETQYF
TRBJ2-2	TRBV20-1	TRBD1	CSARDPQGAPTGELFF
TRBJ1-6	TRBV19	TRBD1	CASTPGQDNSPLHF
TRBJ2-5	TRBV20-1	.	CSAQETQYF
TRBJ2-6	TRBV25-1	.	CASSDVTSGANVLTF
TRBJ2-5	TRBV4-1	.	CASSQPTRQETQYF
TRBJ2-3	TRBV18	TRBD2	CASSPGTSGSTDTQYF
TRBJ1-1	TRBV4-3	.	CASSQDQGSDTEAFF
TRBJ2-3	TRBV7-2	.	CASSRNSRTDTQYF
TRBJ1-2	TRBV4-3	.	CASSQDFDGAIYGYTF
TRBJ2-5	TRBV6-5	.	CASSPATSQETQYF
TRBJ2-7	TRBV6-1	.	CASRDSPLEQYF
TRBJ1-1	TRBV4-3	TRBD1	CASSQAGQGVGVTEAFF
TRBJ1-3	TRBV7-2	.	CASSPGGAMYSGNTIYF
TRBJ2-3	TRBV7-8	TRBD1	CASSLGSGGGTDTQYF
TRBJ2-5	TRBV4-3	.	CASSQDHRQLQETQYF
TRBJ2-1	TRBV7-2	.	CASSPERAEQFF
TRBJ2-7	TRBV7-9	TRBD1	CASSLRDRGGEQYF
TRBJ1-5	TRBV2	TRBD1	CASSDNQGADQPQHF